This note documents a single T cell receptor beta chain sequence. The target antigen is unknown. The CDR3 sequence is 17 residues long. Germline lookup yields CDR1 SGHNT and CDR2 YYREEE (reference sequence). V was shortened by 4 bases and J by 8 bases, with 27 bases between the two germline ends. These data are taken from a study of shared clonotypes between healthy human individuals. Study findings and constraints: Memory subsets had estimated richness that was generally smaller than that of naive subsets.

Some clones are missing from TCRdb's copy, which holds only in-frame ones; the method was immunoSEQ multiplex PCR. Among a few million clones listed, approximately 96% were seen once. The V call is TRBV5-4, the J call TRBJ1-1; maybe TRBD1 (5 bases). Sequencing was performed on naive CD4+ T cells sorted from blood. The subset here: CD45RA+ positively selected. This TCR was sampled from a man aged 18 to 29 in good health. CDR3 protein: CASSGNGAGSINSEAFF. CDR3 in DNA: TGTGCCAGCAGCGGAAATGGGGCAGGGTCGATAAACTCGGAAGCTTTCTTT.